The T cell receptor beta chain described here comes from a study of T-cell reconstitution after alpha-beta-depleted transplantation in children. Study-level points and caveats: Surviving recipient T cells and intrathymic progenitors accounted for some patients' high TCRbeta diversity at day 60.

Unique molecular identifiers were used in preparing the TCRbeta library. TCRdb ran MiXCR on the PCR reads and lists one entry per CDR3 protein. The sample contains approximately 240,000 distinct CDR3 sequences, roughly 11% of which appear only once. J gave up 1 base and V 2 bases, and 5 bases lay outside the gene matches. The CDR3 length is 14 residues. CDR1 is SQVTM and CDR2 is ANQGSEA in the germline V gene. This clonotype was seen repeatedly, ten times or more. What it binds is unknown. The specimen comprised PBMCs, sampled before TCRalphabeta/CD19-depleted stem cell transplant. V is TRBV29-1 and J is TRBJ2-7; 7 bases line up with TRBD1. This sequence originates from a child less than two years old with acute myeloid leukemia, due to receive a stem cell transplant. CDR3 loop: CSVENPTGSYEQYF. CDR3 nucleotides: TGCAGCGTTGAAAACCCGACAGGGTCCTACGAGCAGTACTTC.